This TCR beta chain was profiled in a study of T cell clonotyping in hematopoietic cell transplantation. Study-wide points: Pathologically expanded recipient clonotypes increased progressively from day 30 to day 180 as diversity fell. At the given depth, recipient repertoires were over 95% de novo clonotypes.

Points on this clone: Its antigen is as yet unknown.

Data came from immunoSEQ multiplex PCR; TCRdb stores just in-frame clones and leaves some out. This table has fewer than 45,000 clones, approximately 88% appearing once. Germline assignment: CDR1 MDHEN and CDR2 SYDVKM. The V gene end was trimmed by 5 bases and the J gene end by 6 bases; junction bases not matched to a gene: 8. The CDR3 covers 15 residues. The sample consisted of peripheral blood mononuclear cells. The sequence came from a woman in her thirties or forties in good health. Some clones in this sample may be carry-over from other donors' samples. V usage is TRBV28 and J usage is TRBJ1-4; 8 nucleotides match TRBD1. The CDR3 DNA follows: TGTGCCAGCAGTCTTGGACAGGGTGGTCATGAAAAACTGTTTTTT. It codes for CASSLGQGGHEKLFF.